This TCR beta chain was captured by sequencing in a study of T cell clonality in common variable immunodeficiency. Sequencing used immunoSEQ multiplex PCR; TCRdb keeps in-frame clones, though not all of them. The sample was found to contain approximately 44,000 clones, and every one recurs. In its sample, this clone was seen a few times. Antigen: not known. The read finishes 3 residues shy of the CDR3 end, and the germline J gene is used to complete it. Trimming pared 1 base from V and 3 bases from J, leaving 11 bases between. This CDR3 has 14 residues. Germline CDR1 reads SGHRS; CDR2 reads YFSETQ. Study-wide findings and caveats: Repertoire-complication correlations in CVID were limited by patient heterogeneity. The cause of increased CVID clonality remains unclear without subpopulation sequencing.

Input material: peripheral blood mononuclear cells. The rearrangement joins TRBV5-1 to TRBJ2-7; possibly TRBD2 for D (5 bases). The TCR was taken from a person aged 18 to 75 in good health. CDR3 residues: CASSLISSGYEQYF. The CDR3 DNA, read in part, is TGCGCCAGCAGCTTGATCTCGAGCGGCTACGAG.